The 5 T cell receptor beta chains given below trace back to one sample, sequenced in a study of blood T cell repertoires in COVID-19. Data came from immunoSEQ multiplex PCR; TCRdb stores just in-frame clones and leaves some out. The table lists 300,000 or so clones, 91% of them singletons. Sequences were obtained from peripheral blood. The receptors were sampled from a woman aged 25-40 years with COVID-19, enrolled during active disease.

The gene calls are TRBV7-2 and TRBJ1-4, with D unclear. The germline V gene has CDR1 SGHTA and CDR2 FQGNSA. Trimming removed 3 bases at V and 8 bases at J, with 10 bases between. This CDR3 contains 13 residues. The CDR3 reads CASSFGVREKLFF. CDR3 coding DNA: TGTGCCAGCAGCTTCGGGGTACGAGAAAAACTGTTTTTT.

The chain carries TRBV30 and TRBJ1-2, with a possible D match to TRBD1 (5 bases). The CDR3 has 13 amino acids. Looked up from germline, CDR1 is GTSNPN and CDR2 is SVGIG (reference sequence). Between the trimmed V and J ends, which lost 0 bases and 8 bases, there was a span of 13 bases. CDR3 sequence: CAWSVGGAQGYTF. The CDR3 DNA follows: TGTGCCTGGAGTGTTGGAGGGGCGCAAGGCTACACCTTC.

This clone was detected once. This may be a read error, as it is one base from a much larger clone. This chain connects TRBV7-8 to TRBJ1-1; D is ambiguous. Germline V gene sequence: CDR1 SGHVS, CDR2 FQNEAQ. V lost 1 base to trimming and J lost 1 base, with 4 bases between them. The CDR3 totals 13 residues. The CDR3 is CASSLDRNTEAFF. CDR3 nucleotide sequence: TGTGCCAGCAGCTTAGACAGGAACACTGAAGCTTTCTTT.

The chain uses TRBV12-2 and TRBJ2-1; the table's D call, TRBD1, was not checked against the DNA. TRBV12-2 is listed as a pseudogene. CDR3 length: 15 amino acids. This CDR3 reads CASRLGTGEVNEQFF. CDR3 DNA: TGTGCAAGTCGCTTAGGGACAGGGGAGGTCAATGAGCAGTTCTTC.

The gene calls are TRBV7-2 and TRBJ2-1, with 10 bases aligning to TRBD2. V was clipped by 1 base and J by 6 bases; unmatched bases: 3. The CDR3 is made up of 15 amino acids. In germline, CDR1 is SGHTA, CDR2 FQGNSA. The CDR3: CASSLVSGGSNEQFF. CDR3 DNA: TGTGCCAGCAGCTTAGTTAGCGGGGGGTCCAATGAGCAGTTCTTC.